These 26 T cell receptor beta chains were sequenced from one sample in a study of naive and memory T cell subsets. Both TRBC1 and TRBC2 were covered by a beta constant-region primer of two equimolar oligonucleotides. Ligated cDNA was amplified by four rounds of PCR with nested alpha and beta constant-region primers and SP2. TCRdb itself ran the UMI-ligation and nested PCR reads through MiXCR, one entry per CDR3 protein. The sample holds about 4,700 distinct CDR3 sequences; around 5.2% are singletons and the top ten take over 25%. Material for sequencing was effector memory CD8+ T cells from blood. Stated subset: effector memory, CD45RA- CD27-. The receptors were sampled from a human donor in good health.

This clonotype is labeled large (0.1 to 1%). The V gene is TRBV6-4, the J gene TRBJ2-1, with TRBD1 matching 12 bases. The CDR3 consists of 15 residues. Germline V gene lookup returns CDR1 MRHNA and CDR2 SNTAGT. V lost 0 bases to trimming and J lost 9 bases; unmatched junction nucleotides: 3. In DNA, the CDR3 is TGTGCCAGCAGTGACTCGGGGACAGGGGGCGCTGAGCAGTTCTTC. Translated: CASSDSGTGGAEQFF.

This clonotype was recorded many times. The genes are TRBV28 and TRBJ2-3, with D perhaps matching TRBD2 (6 bases). This CDR3 contains 14 residues. The germline V gene has CDR1 MDHEN and CDR2 SYDVKM. The V end was cut by 3 bases, the J end by 1 base, with 8 bases between. The CDR3 spells CASSFVAGTDTQYF. In nucleotides, the CDR3 is TGTGCCAGCAGTTTCGTAGCGGGCACAGATACGCAGTATTTT.

This clonotype has at least ten counts. This chain joins TRBV5-6 and TRBJ2-3; perhaps TRBD2 as D (6 bases). The CDR3 spans 11 residues. CDR1 is SGHDT and CDR2 is YYEEEE in the germline V gene. Trimming removed 0 bases from V and 10 bases from J, with 6 bases in between. This CDR3 reads CASSLGGAQYF. CDR3 sequence (DNA): TGTGCCAGCAGCTTGGGCGGGGCGCAGTATTTT.

By sample share, this clonotype is medium-sized. V is TRBV4-1 and J is TRBJ2-1; no clear D gene. The CDR3 is 16 amino acids. Trimming left V 0 bases short and J 5 bases short, with 14 bases between. Germline lookup yields CDR1 MGHRA and CDR2 YSYEKL. The CDR3 nucleotides are TGCGCCAGCAGCCAAGATCGATCCGGCCGAGACAATGAGCAGTTCTTC. It yields the protein CASSQDRSGRDNEQFF.

In its sample, this clonotype was seen a few times. V is TRBV27 and J is TRBJ2-2; TRBD1 matches at 10 bases. The CDR3 length is 16 residues. Germline V CDR1 and CDR2: MNHEY, SMNVEV (reference sequence). Trimming took 5 bases from V and 6 from J; bases not matched to a gene: 9. CDR3 bases: TGTGCCAGCAGTCACTTGACAGGGGGCGCCGCCGGGGAGCTGTTTTTT. Amino acids: CASSHLTGGAAGELFF.

The V and J genes are TRBV5-1 and TRBJ2-3, with TRBD2 matching 9 bases. Germline V gene data show CDR1 as SGHRS and CDR2 as YFSETQ. The CDR3 is 15 amino acids. The ends lost 4 bases at V and 4 bases at J; junction bases unmatched: 7. CDR3 sequence: CASSRPREGSDTQYF. The CDR3 DNA reads as TGCGCCAGCAGCCGTCCGCGGGAGGGATCAGATACGCAGTATTTT.

Concerning this clonotype: Since a much larger clone is just one base distant, this may be a read error. In nucleotides, the CDR3 is TGTGCCAGCAGCTTAGGGGCAGGGGGCAGAAACATTCAGTACTTC. Its translation is CASSLGAGGRNIQYF. The rearrangement uses TRBV11-1 and TRBJ2-4; 8 bases are shared with TRBD1. The CDR3 totals 15 residues. Germline-derived CDR1 and CDR2 are SGHAT and FQDESV (reference sequence). The V segment lost 1 base and the J segment 6 bases; nucleotides outside the gene matches: 5.

By frequency in the sample, this clonotype is medium-sized. The genes are TRBV5-8 and TRBJ1-1; D not certain. The CDR3 runs to 15 residues. Germline assignment: CDR1 SGHTS and CDR2 YDEGEE. Trimming pared 6 bases from V and 1 base from J, leaving 16 bases between. This CDR3 is CASTHSRNWNTEAFF. The CDR3 region has the DNA TGTGCCAGCACCCACTCGAGAAACTGGAACACTGAAGCTTTCTTT. The variable domain in full, with the rest retrieved from reference TRBV5-8 and TRBJ1-1, is EAGVTQSPTHLIKTRGQQATLRCSPISGHTSVYWYQQALGLGLQFLLWYDEGEERNRGNFPPRFSGRQFPNYSSELNVNALELEDSALYLCASTHSRNWNTEAFFGQGTRLTVV.

There are many counts of this clonotype. CDR3 region: CASSQNGAGEADTQYF. In DNA, the CDR3 is TGTGCCAGCAGCCAAAACGGCGCGGGAGAAGCAGATACGCAGTATTTT. The chain carries TRBV7-8 and TRBJ2-3; 7 nucleotides line up with TRBD2. Germline loops: CDR1 SGHVS, CDR2 FQNEAQ. The CDR3 runs 16 residues. J was trimmed by 4 bases and V by 5 bases; bases with no gene match: 12.

By proportion, this clonotype is large (0.1 to 1%). V is TRBV29-1 and J is TRBJ2-1; TRBD2 agrees at 8 bases. After removal of 7 bases from V and 6 bases from J, the junction contained 11 bases not matched to a gene. CDR1 and CDR2 from the germline V gene are SQVTM and ANQGSEA. This CDR3 comprises 14 residues. In nucleotides, the CDR3 is TGCAGCGGCCTCTCAAATAGCGGGATCAATGAGCAGTTCTTC. Encoded protein: CSGLSNSGINEQFF.

This clonotype was recorded at least ten times. The gene calls are TRBV28 and TRBJ2-1, with TRBD2 identical over 13 bases. The V gene end was trimmed by 3 bases and the J gene end by 7 bases; junction bases not matched to a gene: 3. The CDR3 runs 15 residues. Germline CDR1 reads MDHEN; CDR2 reads SYDVKM. CDR3 region: CASSFGLAGENEQFF. The CDR3 DNA reads as TGTGCCAGCAGTTTCGGACTAGCGGGAGAAAATGAGCAGTTCTTC.

This clonotype was seen more than once but under ten times. The gene calls are TRBV6-1 and TRBJ2-6; weak D call: TRBD1 (6 bases). CDR3 length equals 15 residues. V was cut by 1 base and J by 2 bases, with 6 bases left in between. Germline values: CDR1 MNHNS, CDR2 SASEGT. The CDR3 loop is CASSEGTAGANVLTF. The CDR3, as DNA: TGTGCCAGCAGTGAAGGGACAGCTGGGGCCAACGTCCTGACTTTC.

Ten or more counts support this clonotype. The V call is TRBV7-6, the J call TRBJ2-7, with 11 bases that match TRBD2. Germline loops: CDR1 SGHVS, CDR2 FNYEAQ. The CDR3 is 15 residues long. The trim removed 6 bases at V and 4 bases at J, leaving 8 bases unmatched. In nucleotides, the CDR3 is TGTGCCAGCAGTTCGGGGGGGACTAGCGGATACGAGCAGTACTTC. This sequence encodes CASSSGGTSGYEQYF.

This clonotype was seen at least ten times. The chain's CDR3 is CASSLTGGDTQYF. The DNA of the CDR3 is TGTGCCAGCAGCTTGACAGGGGGCGATACGCAGTATTTT. The chain employs TRBV28 and TRBJ2-3; 10 positions agree with TRBD1. In germline, CDR1 is MDHEN, CDR2 SYDVKM. The CDR3 covers 13 residues. The junction had 3 bases not matched to a gene; V was cut back by 6 bases and J by 6 bases.

This clonotype was recorded at least ten times. CDR3 DNA: TGTGCCAGCAGCGTAGCTTCAGGGTCAGAGAACACTGAAGCTTTCTTT. Its translation is CASSVASGSENTEAFF. This chain uses TRBV9 with TRBJ1-1; perhaps TRBD1 as D (5 bases). Germline CDR1 and CDR2: SGDLS and YYNGEE. V lost 0 bases, J lost 1 base, and 13 bases lay in between. CDR3 length: 16 residues.

This clonotype showed up many times. The chain recombines TRBV9 with TRBJ2-2, with 9 bases that match TRBD2. V lost 0 bases to trimming and J lost 1 base; unmatched junction nucleotides: 13. This CDR3 contains 20 residues. Germline CDR1 SGDLS, CDR2 YYNGEE. The CDR3 region has the DNA TGTGCCAGCAGCGTAGCTAGGGGAGCGGGAGGAACTAAGAACACCGGGGAGCTGTTTTTT. Translation: CASSVARGAGGTKNTGELFF.

In its sample, this clonotype was seen many times. The rearrangement uses TRBV27 and TRBJ1-5; TRBD1 is a possible D gene (5 bases). Trimming removed 1 base at V and 7 bases at J, with 8 bases between. Per germline, CDR1 MNHEY and CDR2 SMNVEV (reference sequence). This CDR3 is built from 13 residues. The CDR3 DNA reads TGTGCCAGCAGTTTATGGGGGAAACAGCCCCAGCATTTT. It is translated as CASSLWGKQPQHF.

In its sample, this clonotype is medium-sized (0.01 to 0.1%). The V gene is TRBV6-5, the J gene TRBJ2-7, with 8 bases aligning to TRBD1. The V segment lost 6 bases and the J segment 3 bases; nucleotides outside the gene matches: 10. This CDR3 has 15 residues. In germline, CDR1 is MNHEY, CDR2 SVGAGI. The DNA of the CDR3 is TGTGCCAGCAGCCCGACAGGGGCGGACTTCTACGAGCAGTACTTC. As protein: CASSPTGADFYEQYF.

This clonotype is deemed medium-sized. The chain joins TRBV10-1 to TRBJ2-7, with no clear D. The CDR3 runs 15 residues. The ends were cut back, 6 bases at V and 7 bases at J, with 22 bases in the middle. The germline V gene encodes CDR1 WNHNN and CDR2 SYGVQD (reference sequence). CDR3 sequence (DNA): TGCGCCAGCAGCCGCGATTCTACTCCTCCGGGTGAGCAGTACTTC. Translation: CASSRDSTPPGEQYF.

The rearrangement uses TRBV27 and TRBJ1-5, with a weak D call TRBD1 (5 bases). There are 14 residues in the CDR3. The V gene's germline CDR1 is MNHEY and CDR2 SMNVEV (reference sequence). Trimming stripped 4 bases from V and 6 bases from J, with 13 bases between. CDR3 coding DNA: TGTGCCAGCAGTTCGTGGGGGGGGGGTCAGCCCCAGCATTTT. Amino acids: CASSSWGGGQPQHF.

This clonotype was counted at least ten times. The chain uses TRBV11-2 and TRBJ2-7; unclear D gene. This CDR3 is built from 14 residues. CDR1 is SGHAT, CDR2 FQNNGV, per germline. V was clipped by 1 base and J by 2 bases, with 9 bases between them. The CDR3 DNA is TGTGCCAGCAGCTTAGGCAGCGAAGCCTACGAGCAGTACTTC. Residues: CASSLGSEAYEQYF.

This clonotype was counted many times. The chain links TRBV7-6 to TRBJ1-1, with D uncertain. Germline V lookup: CDR1 SGHVS, CDR2 FNYEAQ. V was trimmed by 5 bases and J by 5 bases, leaving 15 bases between them. The CDR3 consists of 14 residues. CDR3 protein: CASSAQSGGTEAFF. The CDR3 DNA sequence: TGTGCCAGCAGCGCCCAGTCAGGAGGAACTGAAGCTTTCTTT.

This clonotype is labeled large. The chain has TRBV6-2 or TRBV6-3 and TRBJ2-1, with D hard to call. The CDR3 spans 16 residues. V lost 2 bases and J 4 bases, leaving 15 bases between the germline ends. CDR1 and CDR2 (germline): MNHEY, SVGEGT. The CDR3 spells CASSYPQEIKYNEQFF. DNA for the CDR3: TGTGCCAGCAGTTACCCCCAGGAAATAAAGTACAATGAGCAGTTCTTC.

This clonotype was seen repeatedly, ten times or more. The rearrangement links TRBV27 to TRBJ1-1; the D gene is possibly TRBD1 (5 bases). Looked up from germline, CDR1 is MNHEY and CDR2 is SMNVEV (reference sequence). V lost 1 base, J lost 4 bases, and 7 bases lay in between. CDR3 length: 13 residues. The DNA for the CDR3 is TGTGCCAGCAGTTTATTGGGGGGCACTGAAGCTTTCTTT. Residues: CASSLLGGTEAFF.

The table lists this clonotype with many counts. The chain employs TRBV4-3 and TRBJ2-6; 9 positions match TRBD1. Germline V gene lookup returns CDR1 LGHNA and CDR2 YSLEER. The V and J ends lost 1 base and 0 bases, in that order; junction bases with no gene match: 4. This CDR3 has 18 residues. The CDR3 bases are TGCGCCAGCAGCCAAGCCGGGACAGGGCACTCTGGGGCCAACGTCCTGACTTTC. As protein: CASSQAGTGHSGANVLTF.

The chain is built from TRBV15 and TRBJ1-4, with D maybe TRBD1 (5 bases). Germline V CDR1 and CDR2: LNHNV, YYDKDF (reference sequence). V was cut by 0 bases and J by 9 bases, with 17 bases left in between. The length of the CDR3 is 16 residues. The CDR3 nucleotides read TGTGCCACCAGCAGAGAACAGACAGATAAATCACAAAAACTGTTTTTT. Residues: CATSREQTDKSQKLFF.